Sequencing of this TCR beta chain was carried out in a study of blood T cell repertoires in COVID-19. The wider study: From T cells, B-cell-depleted T cells, or PBMCs came the material, which was cDNA or gDNA.

CDR1 is SGHRS, CDR2 YFSETQ, per germline. This CDR3 has 14 amino acids. The junction had 2 bases not matched to a gene; V was cut back by 0 bases and J by 4 bases. Methods used by the authors: Estimation of nucleated cell counts relied on the amplification of reference gene primers. The data were produced by immunoSEQ multiplex PCR, yet TCRdb's version contains in-frame clones alone and is incomplete. Clonal size and the V and J genes are those of that table, whereas D and trimming came from the DNA. Here the sample spans 28,000 or so clones, under 90% being singletons. Sequencing was carried out using peripheral blood. This receptor was identified in a human donor in a cohort sampled during active COVID-19. The chain combines TRBV5-1 with TRBJ2-3; 7 positions match TRBD2. This CDR3 is CASSLVGGADTQYF. In DNA, the CDR3 is TGCGCCAGCAGCTTGGTGGGGGGGGCAGATACGCAGTATTTT.